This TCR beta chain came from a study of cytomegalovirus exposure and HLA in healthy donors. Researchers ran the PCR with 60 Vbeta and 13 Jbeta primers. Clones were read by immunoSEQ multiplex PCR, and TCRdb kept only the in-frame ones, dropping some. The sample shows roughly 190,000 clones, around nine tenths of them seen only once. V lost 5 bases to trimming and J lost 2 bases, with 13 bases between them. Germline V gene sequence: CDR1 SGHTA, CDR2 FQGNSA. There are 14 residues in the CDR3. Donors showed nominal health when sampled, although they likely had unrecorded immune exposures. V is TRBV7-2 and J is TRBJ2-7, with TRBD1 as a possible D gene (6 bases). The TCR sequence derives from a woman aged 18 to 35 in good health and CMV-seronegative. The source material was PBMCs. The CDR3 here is CASSPSQGTYEQYF. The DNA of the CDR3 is TGTGCCAGCAGCCCATCCCAGGGGACCTACGAGCAGTACTTC.